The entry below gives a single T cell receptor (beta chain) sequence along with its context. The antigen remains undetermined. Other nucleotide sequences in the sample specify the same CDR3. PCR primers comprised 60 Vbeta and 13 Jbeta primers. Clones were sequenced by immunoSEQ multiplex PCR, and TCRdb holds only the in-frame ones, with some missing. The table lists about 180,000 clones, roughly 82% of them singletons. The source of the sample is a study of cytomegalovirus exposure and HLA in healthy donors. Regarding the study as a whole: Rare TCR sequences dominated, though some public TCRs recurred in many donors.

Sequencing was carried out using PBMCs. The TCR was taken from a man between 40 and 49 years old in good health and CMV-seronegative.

The CDR3 region is CSVERGNTEAFF. DNA for the CDR3: TGCAGCGTTGAGAGAGGGAACACTGAAGCTTTCTTT. The J gene is TRBJ1-1, the V gene TRBV29-1; D ambiguous. V dropped 3 bases and J dropped 1 base, with 6 bases sitting between them. CDR1 is SQVTM, CDR2 ANQGSEA, per germline. The CDR3 contains 12 residues.